The following is a TCR beta chain sequence with its context. This clone was recorded a few times. The clone's antigen remains unknown. Nothing much larger sits one base from this clone, and base qualities are not available. Other DNA sequences within the sample encode an identical CDR3. These data originate in a study of beta chain features in type 1 diabetes (dated by TCRdb to 2016 to 2018). Notes on the research overall: Mean age, gender distribution, total cell number and subset yield did not differ between patients and healthy donors. The study compared TCRB repertoires of sorted circulating CD4+ T cell subsets between recently diagnosed type 1 diabetes patients and matched healthy donors. A total of roughly 98,000,000 sorted cells were examined across all samples, and a strong correlation was observed between cell number per subset and RNA yield. Regulatory and stem cell-like memory subsets were isolated from only 8 patients and about eight healthy donors, whereas naive and central memory subsets came from all 28 donors.

V and J are truncated by 2 bases and 2 bases respectively, leaving an intervening sequence of 4 bases. The CDR3 sequence holds 12 residues, the cysteine and phenylalanine included. The CDR3 DNA has 36 bases and is translated from base 1. CDR1 is given as SGHTA and CDR2 as FQGNSA, both from the germline V gene. Findings and caveats that apply to the study as a whole: Only small numbers of individuals were included in the HLA sub-analyses, which left unresolved whether HLA type had any influence on TCRB rearrangement. Naive, central memory and regulatory TCRB repertoires appeared to be more alike among patients than among healthy donors. PCR may preferentially amplify shorter templates, but because patient and control samples were amplified and corrected together, any resulting skew would affect both groups equally. At VDJ recombination sites, patients with type 1 diabetes made fewer insertions and deleted more nucleotides, a pattern implying thymic rearrangement abnormalities. Type 1 diabetes patients showed a moderate but significant shortening of TCRB CDR3 length in all four CD4+ subsets. Because cDNA was sequenced instead of genomic DNA, highly expressing activated cells could be over-represented, though the groups showed no difference in activation or CD3 levels.

From each donor, a single peripheral blood sample of about 116 mL on average was drawn into heparinised tubes. Using a panel that included CD45RO, CCR7, CD25, CD127, CD95 and CD27, naive, central memory, regulatory and stem cell-like memory CD4+ T cells were sorted on a BD FACSAria II. All sorted populations exceeded 95% purity. PBMCs were isolated immediately by Lymphoprep density gradient centrifugation and stained directly without culture. To minimize batch effects, samples were stained and sorted in pairs, one healthy donor with one patient per experiment. The entire isolated RNA was reverse transcribed using the High Capacity cDNA Reverse Transcription Kit, and thus expressed TCRB transcripts were sequenced. Naive, central memory and regulatory T cell samples underwent deep immunoSEQ sequencing, averaging approximately 3.3 million total reads per sample. Sorted cells were lysed in RLT buffer and RNA was extracted with DNase-treated RNeasy Micro or Mini kits, depending on cell number. To prevent cross-contamination, every cell subset was processed on its own, while patient and healthy donor samples were processed together. Using the immunoSEQ multiplex PCR, TCRB sequences were amplified from cDNA into 87-bp fragments spanning the CDR3 region. Sequencing of the amplicons was done on the Illumina HiSeq platform. The authors' analysis ran thus. Synthetic template baselines were used to correct PCR bias computationally, reads within Hamming distance 2 were collapsed, and singletons that could not be merged were discarded. Reads were aligned against IMGT to assign V, D and J genes, CDR3 length and insertions or deletions at six rearrangement sites. Within each subset, clonotype counts were normalized to sorted cell number, and only after that were true diversity and Gini coefficients computed with the tcR R package. The overlap coefficient, calculated on TCRB nucleotide sequences, was used to measure repertoire sharing. Out-of-frame TCRB sequences from naive cells were analyzed as a proxy for the pre-selection repertoire. TCRdb took this table from immuneACCESS and kept in-frame rearrangements with V and J called. Such tables lack part of the clones; where checked against another copy, unresolved V genes explain under half of the gap, and the rest is unexplained. The V and J calls and clone size were taken over from that table, and D and trimming were inferred from the DNA. Recorded for this sample are hundreds of thousands of clones; around 15% of them occurred a single time. Around 0.095% of the sample belongs to the ten largest clones.

Material: naive CD4+ T cells from blood. This sample's cell subset or site label indicates: true naive CD4+ T cells. This receptor was obtained from a man aged 18 to 30 in good health. This chain is built from TRBV7-2 and TRBJ2-7; no D gene can be assigned with confidence. CDR3 reads: CASSLYPYEQYF. At the DNA level, the sequence is TGTGCCAGCAGCTTATACCCCTACGAGCAGTACTTC. The variable domain in full, with residues beyond the CDR3 obtained from the reference TRBV7-2 and TRBJ2-7 genes, is GAGVSQSPSNKVTEKGKDVELRCDPISGHTALYWYRQSLGQGLEFLIYFQGNSAPDKSGLPSDRFSAERTGGSVSTLTIQRTQQEDSAVYLCASSLYPYEQYFGPGTRLTVT.